This entry lists 28 T cell receptor beta chains sequenced from one sample in a study of cytomegalovirus exposure and HLA in healthy donors (dated by TCRdb to 2015 to 2018). The protocol used for the library was the immunoSEQ multiplex PCR assay. For the multiplex PCR, a mixture combining 60 forward primers for TCR Vbeta segments and 13 reverse primers for TCR Jbeta segments was used. In its TCRdb copy, this immuneACCESS table keeps in-frame sequences only and misses some clones. Where compared with another copy, unresolved V genes explain less than half of these, and the others have no known cause. The sample table shows 150,000 to 200,000 clones, and approximately 84% are seen once. The ten largest clones represent roughly 6% of the sample. The sample consisted of PBMCs. The receptor set was obtained from a woman in her thirties in good health and CMV-seropositive.

V gene TRBV28 combines with J gene TRBJ1-2; 7 bases line up with TRBD1. This CDR3 has 13 amino acids. Trimming took 2 bases from V and 6 from J; bases not matched to a gene: 3. CDR1 MDHEN and CDR2 SYDVKM come from the germline V gene. The CDR3 nucleotides are TGTGCCAGCAGTTTAGGGACAGATGATGGCTACACCTTC. This codes for CASSLGTDDGYTF.

V gene TRBV9 combines with J gene TRBJ2-5; the D is unclear. Germline CDR1 is SGDLS and CDR2 is YYNGEE. Trimming shortened V by 4 bases and J by 1 base, and 11 bases separated the two germline ends. The CDR3 is made up of 14 amino acids. The CDR3 DNA is TGTGCCAGCAGCCAACAGCTAACCCAAGAGACCCAGTACTTC. Residues: CASSQQLTQETQYF.

The chain combines TRBV2 with TRBJ1-3; no clear D. The CDR3 is made up of 13 amino acids. Trimming removed 8 bases at V and 0 bases at J, with 8 bases between. Germline V gene sequence: CDR1 SNHLY, CDR2 FYNNEI. The chain's CDR3 is CASYSGSGNTIYF. CDR3 DNA: TGTGCCAGCTATTCGGGCTCTGGAAACACCATATATTTT.

The V and J genes are TRBV13 and TRBJ1-4, with a weak D call TRBD1 (5 bases). The CDR3 runs to 17 residues. V was cut by 1 base and J by 5 bases, with 17 bases left in between. CDR1 is PRHDT, CDR2 FYEKMQ, per germline (reference sequence). CDR3 sequence reads: CASSLDRGRAVNEKLFF. Here the CDR3 DNA reads TGTGCCAGCAGCTTAGACCGGGGGAGGGCCGTGAATGAAAAACTGTTTTTT.

The genes are TRBV29-1 and TRBJ1-1; D gene uncertain. Trimming shortened V by 8 bases and J by 1 base, and 17 bases separated the two germline ends. CDR3 size: 14 residues. The V gene's germline CDR1 is SQVTM and CDR2 ANQGSEA. CDR3 amino acids: CSLRRGVGNTEAFF. In DNA form, the CDR3 reads TGCAGCCTCCGGAGAGGAGTAGGGAACACTGAAGCTTTCTTT.

V and J are TRBV28 and TRBJ1-1; D is uncertain. CDR1 MDHEN and CDR2 SYDVKM come from the germline V gene. This CDR3 spans 14 amino acids. V was clipped by 6 bases and J by 7 bases, with 18 bases between them. The CDR3 here is CASSPLGEDGEAFF. The CDR3 DNA reads TGTGCCAGCAGCCCCCTCGGGGAGGACGGTGAAGCTTTCTTT.

This clone was observed a few times. The genes are TRBV6-4 and TRBJ2-1, with 8 bases that match TRBD1. The CDR3 runs to 16 residues. Germline V CDR1 and CDR2: MRHNA, SNTAGT. V shed 2 bases and J 2 bases; nucleotides not matched to a gene: 5. The CDR3 DNA reads as TGTGCCAGCAGTGACCGGGACAGGCCCCCCTACAATGAGCAGTTCTTC. Translated, it gives CASSDRDRPPYNEQFF.

The chain carries TRBV28 and TRBJ1-3; 8 bases map to TRBD1. The CDR3 spans 12 residues. Germline V CDR1 and CDR2: MDHEN, SYDVKM. V was clipped by 4 bases and J by 10 bases; unmatched bases: 3. Written as DNA, the CDR3 is TGTGCCAGCAGTTACCGACAGGGGACCATATATTTT. The encoded protein is CASSYRQGTIYF.

J is TRBJ2-5 and V is TRBV10-2; D may be TRBD1 (7 bases). V was cut by 6 bases and J by 3 bases, with 8 bases left in between. Germline CDR1 reads WSHSY; CDR2 reads SAAADI. The CDR3 totals 12 residues. The CDR3 here is CASSRGEETQYF. CDR3 DNA sequence: TGCGCCAGCAGCAGGGGGGAAGAGACCCAGTACTTC.

The chain recombines TRBV21-1 with TRBJ1-2. TRBV21-1 is noted as a pseudogene. CDR3 length equals 17 residues. Here the CDR3 reads CASSKRGRRSPHYGYTF. The CDR3 region has the DNA TGTGCCAGCAGCAAAAGAGGCAGGAGGTCCCCCCACTATGGCTACACCTTC.

The V and J genes are TRBV28 and TRBJ2-1; TRBD2 is a possible D gene (5 bases). This CDR3 is built from 13 residues. In germline, CDR1 is MDHEN, CDR2 SYDVKM. The V gene lost 6 bases and the J gene lost 4 bases, with 10 bases spanning the gap. The CDR3 coding sequence is TGTGCCAGCAGATCGGGATCTTACAATGAGCAGTTCTTC. Translated, it gives CASRSGSYNEQFF.

The chain links TRBV7-9 to TRBJ2-1; TRBD2 matches 10 bases. V shed 0 bases, J shed 6 bases, and the junction held 5 bases outside the gene matches. This CDR3 contains 16 residues. Germline-derived CDR1 and CDR2 are SEHNR and FQNEAQ (reference sequence). The CDR3 bases are TGTGCCAGCAGCTTAGCGATCAGCGGGGGGGCCAATGAGCAGTTCTTC. Translating it yields CASSLAISGGANEQFF.

The chain uses TRBV15 and TRBJ1-1; a weak D match, TRBD1 (5 bases). With 4 bases removed from V and 3 bases from J, the gap between germline ends came to 12 bases. The CDR3 is made up of 14 amino acids. Germline CDR1 and CDR2: LNHNV and YYDKDF (reference sequence). CDR3 sequence: CATSIRQWDTEAFF. DNA for the CDR3: TGTGCCACCAGCATAAGACAGTGGGACACTGAAGCTTTCTTT.

This rearrangement joins TRBV5-4 to TRBJ2-2; 9 nucleotides agree with TRBD2. CDR3 length: 15 residues. J lost 2 bases, V lost 4 bases, and 3 bases had no gene match. Per germline, CDR1 SGHNT and CDR2 YYREEE (reference sequence). CDR3 DNA sequence: TGTGCCAGCAGCCCCGGGACTAGCAACACCGGGGAGCTGTTTTTT. Translation: CASSPGTSNTGELFF.

The chain uses TRBV7-9 and TRBJ1-5; 9 nucleotides agree with TRBD1. V shed 4 bases, J shed 5 bases, and the junction held 3 bases outside the gene matches. From germline, CDR1 is SEHNR and CDR2 FQNEAQ (reference sequence). The CDR3 has 14 amino acids. The CDR3 reads CASSSGQGDQPQHF. In nucleotides, the CDR3 is TGTGCCAGCAGCTCGGGACAGGGAGATCAGCCCCAGCATTTT.

This sequence joins TRBV7-2 and TRBJ2-1, with 8 positions matching TRBD1. This CDR3 is built from 13 residues. Germline CDR1 and CDR2: SGHTA and FQGNSA. Germline trimming cut 5 bases from V and 12 bases from J; bases unmatched to any gene: 9. The CDR3 coding sequence is TGTGCCAGCAGCAAAGAAGGACAGGGTGTGCAGTTCTTC. It encodes CASSKEGQGVQFF. Together with reference TRBV7-2 and TRBJ2-1, the CDR3 gives the full variable domain: GAGVSQSPSNKVTEKGKDVELRCDPISGHTALYWYRQSLGQGLEFLIYFQGNSAPDKSGLPSDRFSAERTGGSVSTLTIQRTQQEDSAVYLCASSKEGQGVQFFGPGTRLTVL.

This rearrangement joins TRBV5-1 to TRBJ1-2; TRBD1 is a possible D gene (6 bases). Trimming took 4 bases from V and 13 from J, leaving 20 bases between them. The CDR3 has 13 residues. Germline CDR1 reads SGHRS; CDR2 reads YFSETQ. CDR3 in amino acids: CASSAGGGRLLTF. CDR3 DNA: TGCGCCAGCAGCGCCGGGGGGGGGCGGCTGCTCACCTTC.

J is TRBJ2-7 and V is TRBV2; 9 nucleotides line up with TRBD2. Trimming took 4 bases from V and 2 from J; bases not matched to a gene: 6. Germline assignment: CDR1 SNHLY and CDR2 FYNNEI. The CDR3 length is 15 residues. CDR3 sequence reads: CASSAGLAGTYEQYF. CDR3 DNA: TGTGCCAGCAGTGCAGGGCTAGCGGGGACCTACGAGCAGTACTTC.

The chain uses TRBV6-1 and TRBJ1-1; 8 nucleotides line up with TRBD1. Germline assignment: CDR1 MNHNS and CDR2 SASEGT. The length of the CDR3 is 14 residues. Trimming at V came to 5 bases and at J to 4 bases, leaving 6 bases not matched to a gene. CDR3 sequence: CASSKTGVLTEAFF. CDR3 nucleotides: TGTGCCAGCAGTAAGACAGGGGTCCTCACTGAAGCTTTCTTT.

The chain couples TRBV28 to TRBJ1-1; D may be TRBD1 (5 bases). V was clipped by 6 bases and J by 11 bases, with 19 bases between them. Germline V gene sequence: CDR1 MDHEN, CDR2 SYDVKM. This CDR3 region has 13 residues. The CDR3 DNA follows: TGTGCCAGCAGCCTGGGGACTGCCGTGGGGGCTTTCTTT. Translating it yields CASSLGTAVGAFF.

This chain joins TRBV4-1 and TRBJ2-5; tentative D call: TRBD2 (5 bases). The CDR3 extends over 14 amino acids. Germline CDR1 and CDR2: MGHRA and YSYEKL. V was clipped by 0 bases and J by 5 bases, with 10 bases between them. This chain's CDR3 is CASSQEQRRETQYF. DNA of the CDR3: TGCGCCAGCAGCCAAGAGCAGAGGAGGGAGACCCAGTACTTC.

Note on this clone: The sample has other DNA sequences that encode this CDR3 too. The chain links TRBV7-9 to TRBJ2-3; D is unresolved. Germline V gives CDR1 SEHNR, CDR2 FQNEAQ (reference sequence). The V end was cut by 5 bases, the J end by 2 bases, with 5 bases between. The CDR3 runs 12 residues. The CDR3 loop reads CASSLLTDTQYF. CDR3 DNA sequence: TGTGCCAGCAGCCTCCTCACAGATACGCAGTATTTT.

V usage is TRBV27 and J usage is TRBJ1-4; TRBD1 agrees at 7 bases. This CDR3 contains 15 residues. Germline V gives CDR1 MNHEY, CDR2 SMNVEV (reference sequence). V dropped 4 bases and J dropped 5; count of bases not matched to a gene: 7. Here the CDR3 DNA reads TGTGCCAGCAGTTCCCGACAGGGCGGGAATGAAAAACTGTTTTTT. Translation gives CASSSRQGGNEKLFF.

The J gene is TRBJ1-2, the V gene TRBV4-3; D possibly corresponds to TRBD1 (6 bases). Trimming stripped 1 base from V and 4 bases from J, with 19 bases between. Germline CDR1 reads LGHNA; CDR2 reads YSLEER. There are 17 residues in the CDR3. The chain's CDR3 is CASSQAARAGALYGYTF. The CDR3 nucleotides read TGCGCCAGCAGCCAAGCTGCGCGGGCAGGGGCACTCTATGGCTACACCTTC.

The DNA of the CDR3 is TGTGCCAGCAGTTTACGACAGGGTGGGACTGAAGCTTTCTTT. Protein: CASSLRQGGTEAFF. The rearrangement uses TRBV27 and TRBJ1-1, with 7 positions matching TRBD1. CDR1 is MNHEY, CDR2 SMNVEV, per germline (reference sequence). Trimming removed 2 bases from V and 5 bases from J; junction bases left unmatched: 5. The CDR3 length is 14 residues.

In this sample, this clone turned up a few times. CDR3 sequence reads: CASSTYGYGYTF. DNA of the CDR3: TGTGCCAGCAGTACTTACGGGTATGGCTACACCTTC. The chain combines TRBV27 with TRBJ1-2; D call uncertain. The CDR3 totals 12 residues. The V gene lost 5 bases and the J gene lost 5 bases, with 9 bases spanning the gap. Germline CDR1 is MNHEY and CDR2 is SMNVEV (reference sequence).

The chain uses TRBV2 and TRBJ1-5; possibly TRBD1 for D (5 bases). This CDR3 is 16 amino acids long. The V and J ends lost 6 bases and 4 bases respectively, with 19 bases between them. Germline V gene data show CDR1 as SNHLY and CDR2 as FYNNEI. This CDR3 is CASSEDPGLRNQPQHF. CDR3 nucleotides: TGTGCCAGCAGCGAGGACCCGGGACTCCGAAATCAGCCCCAGCATTTT.

This clone was seen more than once but under ten times. V gene TRBV7-9 combines with J gene TRBJ1-1; D gene ambiguous. This CDR3 region has 12 residues. V lost 8 bases and J lost 10, with 17 bases in between. Germline-derived CDR1 and CDR2 are SEHNR and FQNEAQ (reference sequence). CDR3 protein: CASQLIQLTAFF. In DNA, the CDR3 is TGTGCCAGCCAATTAATACAGCTTACAGCTTTCTTT.